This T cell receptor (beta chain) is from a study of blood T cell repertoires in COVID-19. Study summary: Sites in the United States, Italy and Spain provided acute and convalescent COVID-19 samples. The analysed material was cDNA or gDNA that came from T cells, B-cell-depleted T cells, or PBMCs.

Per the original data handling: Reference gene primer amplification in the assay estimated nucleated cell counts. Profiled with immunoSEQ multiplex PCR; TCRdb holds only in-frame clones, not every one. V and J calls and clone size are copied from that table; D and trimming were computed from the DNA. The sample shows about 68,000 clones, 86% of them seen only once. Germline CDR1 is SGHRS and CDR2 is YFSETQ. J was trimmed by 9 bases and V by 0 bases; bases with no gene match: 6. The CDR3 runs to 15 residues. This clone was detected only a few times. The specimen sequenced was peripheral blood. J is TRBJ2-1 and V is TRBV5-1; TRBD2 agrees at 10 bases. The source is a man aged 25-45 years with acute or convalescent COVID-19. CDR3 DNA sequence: TGCGCCAGCAGCTTGGCCCTAGCGGGAGTTGCTGAGCAGTTCTTC. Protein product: CASSLALAGVAEQFF.